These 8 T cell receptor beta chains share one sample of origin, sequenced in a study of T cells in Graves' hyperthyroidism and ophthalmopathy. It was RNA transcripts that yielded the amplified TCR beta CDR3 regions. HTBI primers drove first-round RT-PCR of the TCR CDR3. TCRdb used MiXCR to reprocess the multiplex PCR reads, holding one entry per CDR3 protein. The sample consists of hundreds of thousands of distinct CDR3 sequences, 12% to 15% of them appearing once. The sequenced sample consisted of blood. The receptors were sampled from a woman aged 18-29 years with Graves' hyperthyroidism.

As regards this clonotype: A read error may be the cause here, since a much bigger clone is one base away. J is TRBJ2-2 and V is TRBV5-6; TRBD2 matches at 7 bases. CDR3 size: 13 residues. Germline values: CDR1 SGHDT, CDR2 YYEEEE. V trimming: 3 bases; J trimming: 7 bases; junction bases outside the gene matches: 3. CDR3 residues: CASSYGLVGELFF. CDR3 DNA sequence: TGTGCCAGCAGCTACGGACTAGTCGGGGAGCTGTTTTTT.

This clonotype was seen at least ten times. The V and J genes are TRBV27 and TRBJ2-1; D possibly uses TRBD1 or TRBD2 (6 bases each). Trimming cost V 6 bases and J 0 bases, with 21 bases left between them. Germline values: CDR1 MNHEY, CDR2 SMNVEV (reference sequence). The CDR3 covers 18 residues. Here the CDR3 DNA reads TGTGCCAGCAGCACACAGGGAGGTACACTTAACTCCTACAATGAGCAGTTCTTC. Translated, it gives CASSTQGGTLNSYNEQFF.

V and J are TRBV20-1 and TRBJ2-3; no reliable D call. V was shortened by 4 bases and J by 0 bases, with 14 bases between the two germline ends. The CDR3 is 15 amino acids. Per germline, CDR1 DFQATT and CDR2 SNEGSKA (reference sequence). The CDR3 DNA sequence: TGCAGTGCTAAGCCCCCTCGGACGAGCACAGATACGCAGTATTTT. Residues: CSAKPPRTSTDTQYF.

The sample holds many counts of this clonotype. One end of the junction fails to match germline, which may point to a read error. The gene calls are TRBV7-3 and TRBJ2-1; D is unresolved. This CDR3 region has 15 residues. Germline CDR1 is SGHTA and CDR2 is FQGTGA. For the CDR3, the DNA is TGTGCCAGCAACTTAATGGGTAGCACCTACAATGAGCAGTTCTTC. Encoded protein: CASNLMGSTYNEQFF.

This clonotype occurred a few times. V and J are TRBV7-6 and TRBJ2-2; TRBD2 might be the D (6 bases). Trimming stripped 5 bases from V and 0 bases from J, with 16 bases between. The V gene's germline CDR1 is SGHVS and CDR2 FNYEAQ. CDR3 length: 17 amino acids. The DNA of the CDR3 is TGTGCCAGCAGCCGGGGGACCGTCAAAGCGAACACCGGGGAGCTGTTTTTT. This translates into CASSRGTVKANTGELFF. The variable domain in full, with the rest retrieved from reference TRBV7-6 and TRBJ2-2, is GAGVSQSPRYKVTKRGQDVALRCDPISGHVSLYWYRQALGQGPEFLTYFNYEAQQDKSGLPNDRFSAERPEGSISTLTIQRTEQRDSAMYRCASSRGTVKANTGELFFGEGSRLTVL.

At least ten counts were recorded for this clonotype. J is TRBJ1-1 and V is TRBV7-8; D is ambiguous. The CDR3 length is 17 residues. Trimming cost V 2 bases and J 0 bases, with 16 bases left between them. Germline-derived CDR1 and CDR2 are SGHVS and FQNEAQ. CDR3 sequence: CASSLLQSMALNTEAFF. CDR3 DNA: TGTGCCAGCAGCTTACTACAGTCGATGGCCCTGAACACTGAAGCTTTCTTT.

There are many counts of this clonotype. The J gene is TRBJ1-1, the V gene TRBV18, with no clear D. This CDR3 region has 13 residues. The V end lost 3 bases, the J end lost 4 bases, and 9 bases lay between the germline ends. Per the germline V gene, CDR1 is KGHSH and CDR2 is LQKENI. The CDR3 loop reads CASSPIQATEAFF. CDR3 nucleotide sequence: TGTGCCAGCTCACCTATTCAGGCCACTGAAGCTTTCTTT.

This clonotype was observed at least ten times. The CDR3 region is CASSYGRLKDGGDTQYF. In nucleotides, the CDR3 is TGTGCCAGCAGTTATGGCAGGCTGAAGGACGGCGGAGATACGCAGTATTTT. The chain uses TRBV6-5 and TRBJ2-3; no definite D call. This CDR3 has 17 residues. V dropped 3 bases and J dropped 5 bases, with 21 bases sitting between them. Germline V gene data show CDR1 as MNHEY and CDR2 as SVGAGI.